This record concerns one T cell receptor beta chain sequence. This clone was recorded only once. Its antigen is unknown. No much larger clone is present one base from it, and per-base qualities are unavailable. These data are taken from a study of blood T cell repertoires in COVID-19 (TCRdb year 2020). The study in broad terms: Samples covering the acute and convalescent phases of COVID-19 were provided by collaborators in the United States, Italy and Spain. The repertoires were released in a freely available public database meant as a resource for research on the immune response to SARS-CoV-2. Where HLA class I and class II types were available, the types were taken from metadata supplied by the sample provider, not from assay-based typing. Samples were obtained from the ongoing ImmuneRACE study (first 160 participants) and from about 1,300 subjects provided by 6 global collaborators. Subjects who had been exposed to COVID-19, were actively infected with it, or had recovered from it provided the deeply sampled blood TCRbeta repertoires that made up the dataset. The material from the prospective study consisted of cDNA or gDNA derived from T cells, B-cell-depleted T cells, or PBMCs. The sample metadata nearly always contained a de-identified subject ID, COVID-19 status, age in years and sex.

Trimming removed 0 bases from V and 4 bases from J; the gene matches leave 7 bases unexplained. There are 17 amino acids in the CDR3, from cysteine to phenylalanine inclusive. This entry keeps only the CDR3 DNA: 51 bases, framed from base 1. CDR1 LGHNA and CDR2 YNFKEQ were looked up in the germline V gene. TCRbeta CDR3 regions were amplified from genomic DNA by means of the immunoSEQ Assay, a bias-controlled multiplex PCR. From the authors' description of their analysis: Nucleated cell counts per sample were estimated from amplification of reference gene primers within the assay. Sequence reads were collapsed and filtered to measure the absolute abundance of every unique TCRbeta CDR3 rearrangement. For each sample, productive Simpson clonality was calculated by taking the square root of Simpson's diversity index across productive rearrangements. What TCRdb holds here is the immuneACCESS table cut down to in-frame rearrangements. Part of the clones is not present; checked against another copy, under half of the missing clones reflect an unresolved V gene, and the others are unexplained. V and J calls and clone size follow that table, whereas D and trimming were derived from the DNA. The sample table contains approximately 200,000 clones; only one count was recorded for more than 70% of them. In total, the top ten clones hold over 7% of the sample.

Enrolling through a virtual design, the prospective study's participants ranged in age from about 18 to 100 years and lived across 20 to 25 United States geographic areas. To assign participants to cohorts, the prospective study relied on clinical history that participants themselves reported in a screening survey and a study questionnaire. In the prospective study, whole blood, serum and a nasopharyngeal or oropharyngeal swab were collected from each participant by mobile phlebotomists. Over a roughly 2-month period, participants in the prospective study had the option of providing additional blood draws and questionnaires. Prospective study blood samples were shipped either frozen or at room temperature before DNA extraction. General study outcomes and caveats: How much clinical and demographic metadata was included differed by source and by participant, and the metadata was provided uncurated.

The TCR originated in a woman in her forties with acute COVID-19. Sequencing was carried out using PBMCs or T cells enriched from blood (not recorded which). The rearranged chain carries TRBV4-2 and TRBJ2-3; TRBD2 aligns with 10 central bases. CDR3 protein: CASSQEGASGGADTQYF. In nucleotides, the sequence is TGTGCCAGCAGCCAAGAGGGGGCCAGCGGGGGGGCAGATACGCAGTATTTT.